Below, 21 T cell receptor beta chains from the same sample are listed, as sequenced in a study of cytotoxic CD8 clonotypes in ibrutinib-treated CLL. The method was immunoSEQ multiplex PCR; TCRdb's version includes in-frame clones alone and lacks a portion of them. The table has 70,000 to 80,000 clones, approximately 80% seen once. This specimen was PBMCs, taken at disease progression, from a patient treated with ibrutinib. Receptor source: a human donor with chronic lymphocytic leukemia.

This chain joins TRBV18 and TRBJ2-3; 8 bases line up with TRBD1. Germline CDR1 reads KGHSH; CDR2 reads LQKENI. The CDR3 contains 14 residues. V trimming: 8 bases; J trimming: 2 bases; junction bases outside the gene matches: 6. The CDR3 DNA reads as TGTGCCAGCACAAAGACAGGGGCCACAGATACGCAGTATTTT. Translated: CASTKTGATDTQYF.

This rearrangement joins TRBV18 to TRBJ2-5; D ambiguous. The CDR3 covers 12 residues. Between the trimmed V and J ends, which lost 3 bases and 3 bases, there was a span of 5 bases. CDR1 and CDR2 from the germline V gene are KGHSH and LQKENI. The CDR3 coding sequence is TGTGCCAGCTCACCGGTCAAAGAGACCCAGTACTTC. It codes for CASSPVKETQYF.

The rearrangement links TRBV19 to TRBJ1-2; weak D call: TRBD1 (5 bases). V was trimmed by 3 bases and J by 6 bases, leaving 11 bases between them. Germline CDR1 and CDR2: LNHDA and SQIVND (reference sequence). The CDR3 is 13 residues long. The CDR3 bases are TGTGCCAGTAGTATTAACAGGAGGGATGGCTACACCTTC. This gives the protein CASSINRRDGYTF.

CDR3 in amino acids: CASSVDWFKSEAFF. CDR3 in DNA: TGTGCCAGCAGCGTAGATTGGTTCAAGTCTGAAGCTTTCTTT. This chain joins TRBV9 and TRBJ1-1; no clear D. There are 14 residues in the CDR3. The V end lost 0 bases, the J end lost 6 bases, and 12 bases lay between the germline ends. Germline CDR1 reads SGDLS; CDR2 reads YYNGEE.

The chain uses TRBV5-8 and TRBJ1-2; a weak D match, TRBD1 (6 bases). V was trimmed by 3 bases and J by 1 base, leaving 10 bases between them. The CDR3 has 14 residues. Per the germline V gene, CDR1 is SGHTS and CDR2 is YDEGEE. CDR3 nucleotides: TGTGCCAGCAGCTGGGAGGGGGGTAACTATGGCTACACCTTC. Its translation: CASSWEGGNYGYTF.

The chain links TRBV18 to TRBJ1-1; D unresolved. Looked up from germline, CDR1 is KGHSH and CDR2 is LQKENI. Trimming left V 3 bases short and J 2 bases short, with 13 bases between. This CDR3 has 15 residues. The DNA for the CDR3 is TGTGCCAGCTCACCCCTAAGCGGGGTCAACACTGAAGCTTTCTTT. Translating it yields CASSPLSGVNTEAFF.

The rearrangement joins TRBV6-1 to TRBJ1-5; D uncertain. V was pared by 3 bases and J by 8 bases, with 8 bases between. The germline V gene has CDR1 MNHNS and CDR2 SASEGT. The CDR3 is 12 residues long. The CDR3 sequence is CASSDLIEPQHF. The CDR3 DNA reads TGTGCCAGCAGTGACCTTATTGAGCCCCAGCATTTT.

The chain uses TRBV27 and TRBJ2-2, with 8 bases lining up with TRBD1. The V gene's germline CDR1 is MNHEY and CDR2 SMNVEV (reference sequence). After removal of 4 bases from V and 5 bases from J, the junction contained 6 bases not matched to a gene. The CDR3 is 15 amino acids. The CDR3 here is CASSSRGRRTGELFF. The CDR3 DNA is TGTGCCAGCAGTTCCAGGGGGCGGAGGACCGGGGAGCTGTTTTTT.

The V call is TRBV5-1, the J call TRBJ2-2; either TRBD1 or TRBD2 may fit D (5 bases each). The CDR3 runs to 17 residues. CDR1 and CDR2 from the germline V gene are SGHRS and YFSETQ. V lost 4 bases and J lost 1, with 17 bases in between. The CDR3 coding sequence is TGCGCCAGCAGCCTGCAGAGGGGAGACAAGAACACCGGGGAGCTGTTTTTT. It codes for CASSLQRGDKNTGELFF.

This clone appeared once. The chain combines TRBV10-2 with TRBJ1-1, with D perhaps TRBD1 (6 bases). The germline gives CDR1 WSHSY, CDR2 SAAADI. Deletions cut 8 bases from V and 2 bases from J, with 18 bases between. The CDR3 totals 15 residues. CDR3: CASSWGTGRNTEAFF. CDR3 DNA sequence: TGCGCCAGCTCCTGGGGAACAGGGAGAAACACTGAAGCTTTCTTT.

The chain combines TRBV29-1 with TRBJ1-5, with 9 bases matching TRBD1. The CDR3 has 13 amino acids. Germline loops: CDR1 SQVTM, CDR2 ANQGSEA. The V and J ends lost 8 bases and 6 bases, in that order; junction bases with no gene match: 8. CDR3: CSSGQGEGQPQHF. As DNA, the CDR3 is TGCAGCTCGGGACAGGGAGAAGGTCAGCCCCAGCATTTT. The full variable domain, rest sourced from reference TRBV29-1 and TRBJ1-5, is SAVISQKPSRDICQRGTSLTIQCQVDSQVTMMFWYRQQPGQSLTLIATANQGSEATYESGFVIDKFPISRPNLTFSTLTVSNMSPEDSSIYLCSSGQGEGQPQHFGDGTRLSIL.

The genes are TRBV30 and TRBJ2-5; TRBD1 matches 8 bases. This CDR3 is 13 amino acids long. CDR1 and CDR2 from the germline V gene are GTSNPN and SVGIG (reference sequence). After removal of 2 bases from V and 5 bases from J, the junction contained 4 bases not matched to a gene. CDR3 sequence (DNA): TGTGCCTGGAGTTACTACAGGGGGGAGACCCAGTACTTC. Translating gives CAWSYYRGETQYF.

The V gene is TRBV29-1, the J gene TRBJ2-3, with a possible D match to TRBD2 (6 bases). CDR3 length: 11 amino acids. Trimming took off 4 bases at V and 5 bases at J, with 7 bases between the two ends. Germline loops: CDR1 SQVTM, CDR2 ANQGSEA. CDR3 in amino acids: CSVAAGDTQYF. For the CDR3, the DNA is TGCAGCGTTGCAGCGGGAGATACGCAGTATTTT.

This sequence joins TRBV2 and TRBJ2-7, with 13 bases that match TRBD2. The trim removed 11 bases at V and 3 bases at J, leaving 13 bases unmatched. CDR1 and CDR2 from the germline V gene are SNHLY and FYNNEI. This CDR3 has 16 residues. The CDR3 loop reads CADTQWTSGRIYEQYF. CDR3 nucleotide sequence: TGTGCCGACACCCAATGGACTAGCGGGAGAATCTACGAGCAGTACTTC.

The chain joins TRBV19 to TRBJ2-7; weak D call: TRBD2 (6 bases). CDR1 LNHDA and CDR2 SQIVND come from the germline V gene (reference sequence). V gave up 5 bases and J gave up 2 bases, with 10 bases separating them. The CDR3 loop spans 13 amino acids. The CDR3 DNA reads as TGTGCCAGTAGTGAGGGACTCGCCTACGAGCAGTACTTC. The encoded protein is CASSEGLAYEQYF.

This CDR3 reads CASSHLRDESTGELFF. The CDR3 nucleotides read TGTGCCAGCAGTCACCTGCGGGACGAAAGCACCGGGGAGCTGTTTTTT. The gene calls are TRBV6-6 and TRBJ2-2, with D possibly being TRBD2 (6 bases). CDR1 is MNHNY and CDR2 is SVGAGI in the germline V gene (reference sequence). V lost 5 bases to trimming and J lost 4 bases, with 17 bases between them. This CDR3 has 16 amino acids.

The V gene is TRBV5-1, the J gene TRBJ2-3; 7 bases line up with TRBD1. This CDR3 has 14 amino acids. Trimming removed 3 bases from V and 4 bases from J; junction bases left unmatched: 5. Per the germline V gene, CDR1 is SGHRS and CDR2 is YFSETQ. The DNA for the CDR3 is TGCGCCAGCAGCTCCAACAGGGGACCAGATACGCAGTATTTT. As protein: CASSSNRGPDTQYF.

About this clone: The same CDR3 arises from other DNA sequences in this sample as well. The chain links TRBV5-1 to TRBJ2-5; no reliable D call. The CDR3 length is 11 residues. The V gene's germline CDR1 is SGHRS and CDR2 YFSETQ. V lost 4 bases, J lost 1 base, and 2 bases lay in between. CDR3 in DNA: TGCGCCAGCAGCAGCCAAGAGACCCAGTACTTC. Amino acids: CASSSQETQYF.

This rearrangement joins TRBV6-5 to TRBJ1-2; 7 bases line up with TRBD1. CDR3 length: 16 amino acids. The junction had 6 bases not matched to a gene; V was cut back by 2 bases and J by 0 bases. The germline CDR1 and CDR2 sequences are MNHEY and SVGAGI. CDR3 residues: CASSYLGTEANYGYTF. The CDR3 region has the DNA TGTGCCAGCAGTTACCTTGGGACAGAAGCTAACTATGGCTACACCTTC.

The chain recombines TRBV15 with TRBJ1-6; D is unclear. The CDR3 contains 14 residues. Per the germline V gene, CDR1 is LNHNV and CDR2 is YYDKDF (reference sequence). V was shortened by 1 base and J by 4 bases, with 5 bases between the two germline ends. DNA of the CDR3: TGTGCCACCAGCAGAGGCCAGTATAATTCACCCCTCCACTTT. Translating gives CATSRGQYNSPLHF.

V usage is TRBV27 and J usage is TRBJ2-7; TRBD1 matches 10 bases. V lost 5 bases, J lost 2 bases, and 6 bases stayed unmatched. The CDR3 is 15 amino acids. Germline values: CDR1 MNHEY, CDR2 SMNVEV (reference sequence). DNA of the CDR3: TGTGCCAGCAGTCTAAGACAGGGGGCGGCCTACGAGCAGTACTTC. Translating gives CASSLRQGAAYEQYF.